Each of the 23 T cell receptor beta chains below was sequenced from the same sample in a study of cytomegalovirus exposure and HLA in healthy donors. Amplification used 60 Vbeta primers and 13 Jbeta primers. Measured with immunoSEQ multiplex PCR; TCRdb has only the in-frame clones, and not every one. The table records 150,000 or so clones, around 79% of them present only once. Sequencing used PBMCs. The receptors derive from a middle-aged man in good health and CMV-seropositive.

V usage is TRBV4-1 and J usage is TRBJ2-2, with TRBD1 matching over 8 bases. The CDR3 extends over 17 amino acids. J was trimmed by 3 bases and V by 3 bases; bases with no gene match: 9. Germline CDR1 reads MGHRA; CDR2 reads YSYEKL. The CDR3 protein is CASSQPPGGADTGELFF. In DNA, the CDR3 is TGCGCCAGCAGCCAGCCCCCAGGGGGCGCTGACACCGGGGAGCTGTTTTTT.

This clone turned up a few times. The V and J genes are TRBV4-1 and TRBJ1-1; perhaps TRBD1 as D (6 bases). CDR3 size: 16 residues. V dropped 3 bases and J dropped 2 bases, with 16 bases sitting between them. Germline V gene lookup returns CDR1 MGHRA and CDR2 YSYEKL. The CDR3 is CASSHPDGRGNTEAFF. CDR3 coding DNA: TGCGCCAGCAGCCATCCGGATGGCAGGGGTAACACTGAAGCTTTCTTT.

The V gene is TRBV5-1, the J gene TRBJ2-7, with a tentative D call TRBD1 (5 bases). CDR3 length equals 15 residues. Trimming took 3 bases from V and 2 from J, leaving 15 bases between them. CDR1 is SGHRS and CDR2 is YFSETQ in the germline V gene. The CDR3 is CASSSEQAPTYEQYF. CDR3 in DNA: TGCGCCAGCAGCTCGGAACAGGCGCCTACCTACGAGCAGTACTTC.

This rearrangement joins TRBV15 to TRBJ2-1; weak D call: TRBD1 (5 bases). V lost 1 base, J lost 4 bases, and 11 bases lay in between. The germline V gene has CDR1 LNHNV and CDR2 YYDKDF (reference sequence). The CDR3 contains 15 residues. This CDR3 reads CATSRGGSGYNEQFF. CDR3 DNA: TGTGCCACCAGCAGAGGGGGCTCCGGGTACAATGAGCAGTTCTTC.

J is TRBJ2-7 and V is TRBV13, with D tentatively TRBD2 (5 bases). The CDR3 is made up of 14 amino acids. Germline-derived CDR1 and CDR2 are PRHDT and FYEKMQ (reference sequence). V was clipped by 1 base and J by 0 bases, with 7 bases between them. CDR3 sequence reads: CASSLVGSSYEQYF. The CDR3 region has the DNA TGTGCCAGCAGCTTAGTGGGGAGCTCCTACGAGCAGTACTTC.

This chain connects TRBV5-1 to TRBJ2-2; 7 bases are shared with TRBD2. The length of the CDR3 is 16 residues. The germline gives CDR1 SGHRS, CDR2 YFSETQ. The J segment lost 7 bases and the V segment lost 1 base, leaving 10 bases of the junction unmatched. The CDR3 loop reads CASSLFGTNSNGELFF. The CDR3, as DNA: TGCGCCAGCAGCTTGTTTGGGACTAATTCGAACGGGGAGCTGTTTTTT.

CDR3 protein: CASSQDDRLLYYTF. The CDR3 DNA reads TGTGCCAGCAGCCAAGATGACAGGTTACTTTACTACACCTTC. The chain combines TRBV14 with TRBJ1-2; tentatively, D is TRBD1 (6 bases). The germline CDR1 and CDR2 sequences are SGHDN and FVKESK. V was clipped by 0 bases and J by 10 bases, with 15 bases between them. This CDR3 has 14 residues. The whole variable domain, remainder taken from reference TRBV14 and TRBJ1-2, is EAGVTQFPSHSVIEKGQTVTLRCDPISGHDNLYWYRRVMGKEIKFLLHFVKESKQDESGMPNNRFLAERTGGTYSTLKVQPAELEDSGVYFCASSQDDRLLYYTFGSGTRLTVV.

The genes are TRBV14 and TRBJ2-7, with 7 bases identical to TRBD1. The CDR3 covers 13 residues. Per the germline V gene, CDR1 is SGHDN and CDR2 is FVKESK. The V gene end was trimmed by 5 bases and the J gene end by 3 bases; junction bases not matched to a gene: 4. CDR3 bases: TGTGCCAGCAGCTCCCGACAGGGCTACGAGCAGTACTTC. It translates to CASSSRQGYEQYF. Drawing the rest from reference TRBV14 and TRBJ2-7, the complete variable domain is EAGVTQFPSHSVIEKGQTVTLRCDPISGHDNLYWYRRVMGKEIKFLLHFVKESKQDESGMPNNRFLAERTGGTYSTLKVQPAELEDSGVYFCASSSRQGYEQYFGPGTRLTVT.

The chain carries TRBV10-3 and TRBJ2-1, with 8 bases lining up with TRBD2. J gave up 5 bases and V 9 bases, and 0 bases lay outside the gene matches. The germline V gene encodes CDR1 ENHRY and CDR2 SYGVKD. This CDR3 has 11 residues. CDR3 region: CAIAGDNEQFF. The DNA for the CDR3 is TGTGCCATAGCGGGAGACAATGAGCAGTTCTTC.

A single count supports this clone. The V call is TRBV5-4, the J call TRBJ2-5, with 9 positions matching TRBD2. The CDR3 spans 15 residues. V lost 4 bases, J lost 5 bases, and 9 bases stayed unmatched. From germline, CDR1 is SGHNT and CDR2 YYREEE (reference sequence). As DNA, the CDR3 is TGTGCCAGCAGCCGCTATAGCGGGAGAACGGAGACCCAGTACTTC. Protein: CASSRYSGRTETQYF.

The chain has TRBV25-1 and TRBJ1-1; no clear D gene. The CDR3 has 14 residues. The germline V gene encodes CDR1 MGHDK and CDR2 SYGVNS. V was trimmed by 6 bases and J by 4 bases, leaving 15 bases between them. The CDR3 sequence: CASSPHGSSTEAFF. The CDR3 coding sequence is TGTGCCAGCAGCCCCCACGGGTCGAGCACTGAAGCTTTCTTT.

The chain employs TRBV19 and TRBJ2-7; 8 bases agree with TRBD2. This CDR3 is built from 15 residues. Per germline, CDR1 LNHDA and CDR2 SQIVND (reference sequence). After removal of 5 bases from V and 0 bases from J, the junction contained 6 bases not matched to a gene. The CDR3 sequence is CASSLRGGSSYEQYF. CDR3 coding DNA: TGTGCCAGTAGTCTCCGCGGGGGGAGCTCCTACGAGCAGTACTTC.

J is TRBJ2-7 and V is TRBV6-6; D possibly corresponds to TRBD1 (7 bases). Germline-derived CDR1 and CDR2 are MNHNY and SVGAGI (reference sequence). V was shortened by 7 bases and J by 3 bases, with 16 bases between the two germline ends. This CDR3 is 14 amino acids long. The DNA for the CDR3 is TGTGCCAGCACCCAGGGGCAGGGGGGCTACGAGCAGTACTTC. It specifies CASTQGQGGYEQYF.

V usage is TRBV5-1 and J usage is TRBJ1-4; TRBD1 is a possible D gene (6 bases). V dropped 4 bases and J dropped 6 bases, with 16 bases sitting between them. The CDR3 extends over 15 amino acids. In germline, CDR1 is SGHRS, CDR2 YFSETQ. CDR3 nucleotide sequence: TGCGCCAGCAGCCCGGAACAGGGAAAACATGAAAAACTGTTTTTT. Translating gives CASSPEQGKHEKLFF.

This clone was observed a single time. The gene calls are TRBV6-6 and TRBJ2-2, with TRBD1 matching 11 bases. The CDR3 is 16 residues long. Unmatched junction bases numbered 4, after V lost 6 bases and J lost 1 base. Germline assignment: CDR1 MNHNY and CDR2 SVGAGI (reference sequence). The CDR3 DNA reads TGTGCCAGCAGGCGGACAGGGGGCTGGAACACCGGGGAGCTGTTTTTT. It specifies CASRRTGGWNTGELFF.

This clone was seen a few times. The chain joins TRBV19 to TRBJ2-7; TRBD2 matches 7 bases. Germline values: CDR1 LNHDA, CDR2 SQIVND (reference sequence). This CDR3 has 15 amino acids. With V trimmed by 5 bases and J by 1 base, 8 bases remained unmatched. The CDR3 sequence is CASSPVEGLSYEQYF. The CDR3 DNA is TGTGCCAGTAGTCCTGTTGAGGGACTATCCTACGAGCAGTACTTC.

This CDR3 reads CSVGDRADSPLHF. In nucleotides, the CDR3 is TGCAGCGTTGGGGACAGGGCGGACTCACCCCTCCACTTT. The J gene is TRBJ1-6, the V gene TRBV29-1, with 9 bases fitting TRBD1. The length of the CDR3 is 13 residues. V trimming: 4 bases; J trimming: 10 bases; junction bases outside the gene matches: 5. Germline values: CDR1 SQVTM, CDR2 ANQGSEA.

The rearrangement uses TRBV19 and TRBJ2-1; the D gene is possibly TRBD2 (5 bases). Looked up from germline, CDR1 is LNHDA and CDR2 is SQIVND (reference sequence). This CDR3 is built from 15 residues. V lost 5 bases, J lost 0 bases, and 11 bases lay in between. The CDR3 DNA reads as TGTGCCAGTAGTTTTGGGGAGAGCTCCTACAATGAGCAGTTCTTC. It specifies CASSFGESSYNEQFF.

This rearrangement joins TRBV10-3 to TRBJ2-7; TRBD1 matches 8 bases. CDR3 length: 17 residues. Per the germline V gene, CDR1 is ENHRY and CDR2 is SYGVKD. Trimming at V came to 3 bases and at J to 2 bases, leaving 12 bases not matched to a gene. The CDR3 here is CAISDSFGQGAAYEQYF. The CDR3 DNA is TGTGCCATCAGTGACTCCTTTGGCCAGGGGGCAGCCTACGAGCAGTACTTC.

The rearrangement uses TRBV19 and TRBJ1-5; 7 bases are shared with TRBD1. Germline CDR1 reads LNHDA; CDR2 reads SQIVND (reference sequence). The CDR3 is made up of 15 amino acids. With 6 bases clipped from V and 5 bases from J, the junction kept 10 bases outside the gene matches. The CDR3 loop is CASRNQGGQDQPQHF. CDR3 bases: TGTGCCAGTAGAAACCAGGGGGGTCAGGATCAGCCCCAGCATTTT.

The chain recombines TRBV5-1 with TRBJ2-5; perhaps TRBD2 as D (6 bases). This CDR3 spans 15 amino acids. The ends were cut back, 9 bases at V and 1 base at J, with 19 bases in the middle. The germline V gene encodes CDR1 SGHRS and CDR2 YFSETQ. The DNA of the CDR3 is TGCGCCACCACGTCTACCGGGACTCCCCAAGAGACCCAGTACTTC. Its protein is CATTSTGTPQETQYF.

This clone was seen only once. V gene TRBV7-9 combines with J gene TRBJ2-3; D gene ambiguous. V lost 1 base, J lost 1 base, and 6 bases lay in between. The CDR3 loop spans 14 amino acids. Germline values: CDR1 SEHNR, CDR2 FQNEAQ (reference sequence). The CDR3 DNA reads TGTGCCAGCAGCTTAGGCTACGGCACAGATACGCAGTATTTT. This gives the protein CASSLGYGTDTQYF.

This chain uses TRBV14 with TRBJ1-3; a possible D gene is TRBD1 (5 bases). The CDR3 is made up of 15 amino acids. The germline V and J ends were trimmed by 5 bases and 2 bases, with 13 bases remaining between them. CDR1 and CDR2 from the germline V gene are SGHDN and FVKESK. CDR3 nucleotides: TGTGCCAGCAGCTTTAAGGGGTTCCCTGGAAACACCATATATTTT. It encodes CASSFKGFPGNTIYF.